Presented here are 27 T cell receptor beta chains from one specimen sequenced in a study of technical replicates of blood from a handful of donors. Generated by immunoSEQ multiplex PCR, the TCRdb table keeps only in-frame clones and is missing some. The sample lists 55,000 to 75,000 clones, roughly 86% occurring once. Source material: PBMCs. The origin of the receptors is a human donor in good health. Some clones in this sample may be carry-over from other donors' samples.

This clone was observed a single time. This chain connects TRBV11-2 to TRBJ2-3; TRBD1 matches at 9 bases. The CDR3 extends over 15 amino acids. Germline V lookup: CDR1 SGHAT, CDR2 FQNNGV. With 5 bases clipped from V and 4 bases from J, the junction kept 7 bases outside the gene matches. DNA for the CDR3: TGTGCCAGCAGCCGAGGGACAGGGATGGCAGATACGCAGTATTTT. This encodes CASSRGTGMADTQYF.

This sequence joins TRBV4-1 and TRBJ2-3; 12 nucleotides line up with TRBD1. Germline values: CDR1 MGHRA, CDR2 YSYEKL. The CDR3 totals 20 residues. The J segment lost 4 bases and the V segment lost 8 bases, leaving 22 bases of the junction unmatched. The CDR3 DNA follows: TGCGCCAGCGGGACAGGGGGCGGTATAGCGGGGGCCACTAAATCAGATACGCAGTATTTT. Its protein product is CASGTGGGIAGATKSDTQYF.

This chain joins TRBV19 and TRBJ1-6; the D is unclear. Germline values: CDR1 LNHDA, CDR2 SQIVND (reference sequence). The CDR3 covers 14 residues. Trimming shortened V by 3 bases and J by 8 bases, and 11 bases separated the two germline ends. CDR3 loop: CASSIGWEDSPLHF. The CDR3 bases are TGTGCCAGTAGTATTGGATGGGAGGATTCACCCCTCCACTTT.

The gene calls are TRBV7-2 and TRBJ1-2, with unresolved D. Looked up from germline, CDR1 is SGHTA and CDR2 is FQGNSA. The CDR3 consists of 11 residues. V dropped 0 bases and J dropped 7 bases, with 3 bases sitting between them. CDR3 coding DNA: TGTGCCAGCAGCTTAGCCGTTGGCTACACCTTC. It is translated as CASSLAVGYTF. The complete variable domain, with remaining parts taken from reference TRBV7-2 and TRBJ1-2, reads GAGVSQSPSNKVTEKGKDVELRCDPISGHTALYWYRQSLGQGLEFLIYFQGNSAPDKSGLPSDRFSAERTGGSVSTLTIQRTQQEDSAVYLCASSLAVGYTFGSGTRLTVV.

The chain is built from TRBV30 and TRBJ2-1; maybe TRBD2 (6 bases). Per the germline V gene, CDR1 is GTSNPN and CDR2 is SVGIG (reference sequence). The CDR3 spans 12 residues. The CDR3 spells CGAKEGYNEQFF. Written as DNA, the CDR3 is TGTGGTGCCAAGGAGGGGTACAATGAGCAGTTCTTC.

This clone has more than one count but fewer than ten. The V gene is TRBV29-1, the J gene TRBJ1-2; no firm D call. This CDR3 has 11 residues. Trimming took off 5 bases at V and 0 bases at J, with 4 bases between the two ends. The germline V gene encodes CDR1 SQVTM and CDR2 ANQGSEA. The chain's CDR3 is CSVSPNYGYTF. The DNA for the CDR3 is TGCAGCGTTTCTCCTAACTATGGCTACACCTTC. The full variable domain, its missing parts supplied by reference TRBV29-1 and TRBJ1-2, is SAVISQKPSRDICQRGTSLTIQCQVDSQVTMMFWYRQQPGQSLTLIATANQGSEATYESGFVIDKFPISRPNLTFSTLTVSNMSPEDSSIYLCSVSPNYGYTFGSGTRLTVV.

About this clone: A read error may produce the germline difference seen at one junction end. V usage is TRBV7-9 and J usage is TRBJ2-7, with D maybe TRBD1 (5 bases). The germline V gene encodes CDR1 SEHNR and CDR2 FQNEAQ (reference sequence). This CDR3 comprises 11 residues. The DNA of the CDR3 is TGTGCCAGCAGCTTAGCACCTCTGACAGACTTC. It specifies CASSLAPLTDF. The full variable domain, rest sourced from reference TRBV7-9 and TRBJ2-7, is DTGVSQNPRHKITKRGQNVTFRCDPISEHNRLYWYRQTLGQGPEFLTYFQNEAQLEKSRLLSDRFSAERPKGSFSTLEIQRTEQGDSAMYLCASSLAPLTDFGPGTRLTVT.

The chain uses TRBV10-3 and TRBJ2-7; the match to TRBD2 covers 9 bases. The length of the CDR3 is 13 residues. The V gene end was trimmed by 9 bases and the J gene end by 6 bases; junction bases not matched to a gene: 9. CDR1 is ENHRY and CDR2 is SYGVKD in the germline V gene. The CDR3 DNA reads TGTGCCATAGGGACTAGCTCCTTGGTCGAGCAGTACTTC. It yields the protein CAIGTSSLVEQYF.

V gene TRBV4-3 combines with J gene TRBJ2-7; 7 bases agree with TRBD2. Germline V CDR1 and CDR2: LGHNA, YSLEER. V lost 8 bases and J lost 2; bases outside the gene matches: 12. The CDR3 covers 15 residues. The CDR3 DNA follows: TGCGCCAGCTCCCGGGAGCCTAGCGGAGCCTACGAGCAGTACTTC. Its translation is CASSREPSGAYEQYF.

The V gene is TRBV5-1, the J gene TRBJ2-2; TRBD2 might be the D (5 bases). Between the trimmed V and J ends, which lost 0 bases and 5 bases, there was a span of 11 bases. The CDR3 spans 15 residues. Germline CDR1 reads SGHRS; CDR2 reads YFSETQ. CDR3: CASSLADFGTGELFF. The DNA for the CDR3 is TGCGCCAGCAGCTTGGCGGACTTTGGGACCGGGGAGCTGTTTTTT. Using reference TRBV5-1 and TRBJ2-2 for the parts outside the CDR3, the full variable domain is KAGVTQTPRYLIKTRGQQVTLSCSPISGHRSVSWYQQTPGQGLQFLFEYFSETQRNKGNFPGRFSGRQFSNSRSEMNVSTLELGDSALYLCASSLADFGTGELFFGEGSRLTVL.

V is TRBV7-9 and J is TRBJ1-1; D is ambiguous. CDR1 is SEHNR, CDR2 FQNEAQ, per germline (reference sequence). The CDR3 spans 14 residues. With 5 bases removed from V and 0 bases from J, the gap between germline ends came to 10 bases. This chain's CDR3 is CASSPSRVNTEAFF. The CDR3 DNA follows: TGTGCCAGCAGCCCCTCCCGGGTGAACACTGAAGCTTTCTTT.

The V call is TRBV9, the J call TRBJ1-1; D possibly corresponds to TRBD1 (6 bases). Germline V CDR1 and CDR2: SGDLS, YYNGEE. V gave up 0 bases and J gave up 7 bases, with 10 bases separating them. CDR3 length: 13 amino acids. The chain's CDR3 is CASSVAADSEAFF. The CDR3 nucleotides read TGTGCCAGCAGCGTAGCTGCGGACAGTGAAGCTTTCTTT. Complete variable domain (other parts from reference TRBV9 and TRBJ1-1): DSGVTQTPKHLITATGQRVTLRCSPRSGDLSVYWYQQSLDQGLQFLIQYYNGEERAKGNILERFSAQQFPDLHSELNLSSLELGDSALYFCASSVAADSEAFFGQGTRLTVV.

J is TRBJ2-5 and V is TRBV7-3; TRBD2 aligns across 9 bases. CDR1 and CDR2 (germline): SGHTA, FQGTGA. The CDR3 contains 16 residues. V lost 5 bases to trimming and J lost 5 bases; unmatched junction nucleotides: 12. As DNA, the CDR3 is TGTGCCAGCAGCCCGAGCGCGCGGGGGGGTCGGGAGACCCAGTACTTC. Encoded protein: CASSPSARGGRETQYF.

The gene calls are TRBV7-9 and TRBJ1-4; a weak D match, TRBD1 (5 bases). Trimming stripped 5 bases from V and 0 bases from J, with 10 bases between. There are 15 residues in the CDR3. CDR1 and CDR2 from the germline V gene are SEHNR and FQNEAQ (reference sequence). CDR3 sequence (DNA): TGTGCCAGCAGCACCTACAGGCCAACTAATGAAAAACTGTTTTTT. Its translation: CASSTYRPTNEKLFF.

The chain links TRBV30 to TRBJ1-2; a weak D match, TRBD1 (6 bases). V was trimmed by 0 bases and J by 5 bases, leaving 13 bases between them. The germline CDR1 and CDR2 sequences are GTSNPN and SVGIG (reference sequence). This CDR3 contains 14 residues. This CDR3 reads CAWSVGGASYGYTF. CDR3 DNA sequence: TGTGCCTGGAGTGTTGGGGGGGCGTCGTATGGCTACACCTTC. The entire variable domain, with the rest obtained from reference TRBV30 and TRBJ1-2, is as follows: SQTIHQWPATLVQPVGSPLSLECTVEGTSNPNLYWYRQAAGRGLQLLFYSVGIGQISSEVPQNLSASRPQDRQFILSSKKLLLSDSGFYLCAWSVGGASYGYTFGSGTRLTVV.

The chain links TRBV2 to TRBJ2-7; 11 nucleotides line up with TRBD1. CDR3 length equals 17 residues. V trimming: 7 bases; J trimming: 3 bases; junction bases outside the gene matches: 14. CDR1 and CDR2 (germline): SNHLY, FYNNEI. As DNA, the CDR3 is TGTGCCAGCACCGCCGGGACAGGGGGACGAAGTGGCTACGAGCAGTACTTC. The encoded protein is CASTAGTGGRSGYEQYF.

V usage is TRBV19 and J usage is TRBJ1-6; D is possibly TRBD1 (6 bases). V gave up 7 bases and J gave up 3 bases, with 7 bases separating them. Germline V CDR1 and CDR2: LNHDA, SQIVND (reference sequence). This CDR3 contains 13 residues. This CDR3 is CASTRGYNSPLHF. CDR3 nucleotide sequence: TGTGCCAGTACCAGGGGCTATAATTCACCCCTCCACTTT.

The rearrangement links TRBV7-2 to TRBJ2-7; D not certain. The CDR3 is 12 amino acids. Germline V gives CDR1 SGHTA, CDR2 FQGNSA. Trimming stripped 5 bases from V and 5 bases from J, with 10 bases between. Written as DNA, the CDR3 is TGTGCCAGCAGCAAAAGCATCCACGAGCAGTACTTC. Translation: CASSKSIHEQYF.

This chain joins TRBV2 and TRBJ2-7; 7 bases line up with TRBD2. The CDR3 is made up of 13 amino acids. Unmatched junction bases numbered 7, after V lost 5 bases and J lost 6 bases. The germline V gene has CDR1 SNHLY and CDR2 FYNNEI. The CDR3 DNA reads TGTGCCAGCAGTCCCGGGACTACTGGCGAGCAGTACTTC. Translation gives CASSPGTTGEQYF.

This chain uses TRBV29-1 with TRBJ2-5; 7 bases align to TRBD2. Germline trimming cut 4 bases from V and 2 bases from J; bases unmatched to any gene: 10. The CDR3 runs 15 residues. Looked up from germline, CDR1 is SQVTM and CDR2 is ANQGSEA. The CDR3 DNA follows: TGCAGCGTTGTTTTCGGGAGGCTCCGGCAAGAGACCCAGTACTTC. Residues: CSVVFGRLRQETQYF.

A single count supports this clone. The rearrangement links TRBV7-9 to TRBJ2-7, with D possibly matching TRBD1 (5 bases). Germline V CDR1 and CDR2: SEHNR, FQNEAQ (reference sequence). The CDR3 runs 12 residues. The V and J ends lost 6 bases and 7 bases respectively, with 13 bases between them. The CDR3: CASRNDSREQYF. CDR3 nucleotides: TGTGCCAGCAGGAACGACAGTCGAGAGCAGTACTTC. The variable domain in full, completed from reference TRBV7-9 and TRBJ2-7, reads DTGVSQNPRHKITKRGQNVTFRCDPISEHNRLYWYRQTLGQGPEFLTYFQNEAQLEKSRLLSDRFSAERPKGSFSTLEIQRTEQGDSAMYLCASRNDSREQYFGPGTRLTVT.

The gene calls are TRBV6-5 and TRBJ1-1, with 8 bases that match TRBD1. Germline CDR1 reads MNHEY; CDR2 reads SVGAGI. CDR3 length: 15 residues. V shed 8 bases, J shed 6 bases, and the junction held 14 bases outside the gene matches. The CDR3 bases are TGTGCCAGCCACGTTTACCGTGGGACAGGCTCTGAAGCTTTCTTT. Residues: CASHVYRGTGSEAFF.

The V call is TRBV6-1, the J call TRBJ1-4; TRBD1 might be the D (5 bases). There are 17 residues in the CDR3. V was cut by 1 base and J by 0 bases, with 12 bases left in between. Germline V gives CDR1 MNHNS, CDR2 SASEGT. Written as DNA, the CDR3 is TGTGCCAGCAGTGAAGGTTGGGGAGGGGCAACTAATGAAAAACTGTTTTTT. Its protein product is CASSEGWGGATNEKLFF.

The chain links TRBV15 to TRBJ2-7; possibly TRBD2 for D (6 bases). The V and J ends lost 0 bases and 7 bases respectively, with 13 bases between them. The CDR3 sequence is 14 residues long. CDR1 is LNHNV and CDR2 is YYDKDF in the germline V gene (reference sequence). In DNA, the CDR3 is TGTGCCACCAGCAGAGATAGGGACTCCCGGGAGCAGTACTTC. Translation gives CATSRDRDSREQYF.

This chain connects TRBV5-1 to TRBJ2-1; 7 positions match TRBD1. After removal of 3 bases from V and 0 bases from J, the junction contained 6 bases not matched to a gene. The CDR3 has 16 residues. Germline-derived CDR1 and CDR2 are SGHRS and YFSETQ. CDR3 region: CASSSSGGNSYNEQFF. The CDR3 DNA is TGCGCCAGCAGCTCTTCAGGGGGAAACTCCTACAATGAGCAGTTCTTC. Full variable domain (outside the CDR3, taken from reference TRBV5-1 and TRBJ2-1): KAGVTQTPRYLIKTRGQQVTLSCSPISGHRSVSWYQQTPGQGLQFLFEYFSETQRNKGNFPGRFSGRQFSNSRSEMNVSTLELGDSALYLCASSSSGGNSYNEQFFGPGTRLTVL.

V and J are TRBV5-1 and TRBJ2-2, with TRBD2 identical over 8 bases. CDR3 length: 17 amino acids. V was clipped by 0 bases and J by 3 bases; unmatched bases: 7. Germline assignment: CDR1 SGHRS and CDR2 YFSETQ. Here the CDR3 reads CASSLGGLAGYTGELFF. Here the CDR3 DNA reads TGCGCCAGCAGCTTGGGTGGCCTAGCGGGTTACACCGGGGAGCTGTTTTTT.

This clone was recorded once. The chain recombines TRBV25-1 with TRBJ1-6; D may be TRBD1 (5 bases). Germline V gene data show CDR1 as MGHDK and CDR2 as SYGVNS. CDR3 length equals 15 residues. V was shortened by 1 base and J by 10 bases, with 14 bases between the two germline ends. The CDR3 here is CASSEWGGGGSPLHF. The CDR3 DNA reads TGTGCCAGCAGTGAATGGGGGGGTGGGGGATCACCCCTCCACTTT.